The 20 T cell receptor beta chains given below trace back to one sample, sequenced in a study of regulatory T cells in long-lasting Graves disease. Construction of the TCR beta libraries employed iRepertoire HTBI primers in conjunction with Arm-PCR of CDR3 regions. TCRdb passed the multiplex PCR reads through MiXCR, listing each CDR3 protein once. The table lists roughly 500,000 distinct CDR3 sequences, approximately 23% of them singletons. Time point meaning: persistent/refractory GD, antithyroid drugs over 5 years with positive TRAb. PBMC-extracted RNA yielded the TCR library. The input for sequencing was peripheral blood mononuclear cells (PBMCs), taken when the disease was refractory, from a patient treated with antithyroid drugs. Every receptor here comes from a female donor with Graves disease.

There are a few counts of this clonotype. The chain couples TRBV6-5 to TRBJ2-7; D uncertain. V lost 0 bases and J 4 bases, leaving 13 bases between the germline ends. Germline V gives CDR1 MNHEY, CDR2 SVGAGI. CDR3 length: 15 residues. This chain's CDR3 is CASSYSRNGVYEQYF. In DNA form, the CDR3 reads TGTGCCAGCAGTTACTCGCGGAACGGAGTGTACGAGCAGTACTTC.

The V gene is TRBV28, the J gene TRBJ2-3; 12 nucleotides line up with TRBD1. This CDR3 contains 21 residues. V gave up 4 bases and J gave up 5 bases; unmatched junction bases: 22. Germline V lookup: CDR1 MDHEN, CDR2 SYDVKM. The CDR3 DNA reads TGTGCCAGCAGTTCAGGGCCGCAACCGGGACAGGGGGCGAATCCGGGAGATACGCAGTATTTT. Protein: CASSSGPQPGQGANPGDTQYF.

The genes are TRBV20-1 and TRBJ1-5; tentatively, D is TRBD1 (5 bases). The V end lost 6 bases, the J end lost 7 bases, and 19 bases lay between the germline ends. Germline CDR1 and CDR2: DFQATT and SNEGSKA (reference sequence). The CDR3 runs 14 residues. CDR3 in DNA: TGCAGTGCACACCCGGGGGGGGAGGGACAGCCCCAGCATTTT. Protein: CSAHPGGEGQPQHF.

This rearrangement joins TRBV24-1 to TRBJ2-5; D remains ambiguous. Trimming removed 6 bases at V and 4 bases at J, with 11 bases between. Looked up from germline, CDR1 is KGHDR and CDR2 is SFDVKD. The CDR3 extends over 13 amino acids. CDR3 nucleotides: TGTGCCACCAGTTCCCATAGGAGAGAGACCCAGTACTTC. Its translation is CATSSHRRETQYF.

CDR3 in amino acids: CASSLEGWGKNTEAFF. The CDR3 nucleotides read TGTGCCAGCAGCTTGGAAGGCTGGGGGAAAAACACTGAAGCTTTCTTT. This chain connects TRBV5-6 to TRBJ1-1; tentatively, D is TRBD1 (5 bases). The CDR3 runs 16 residues. V shed 0 bases and J shed 2 bases, with 14 bases lying between them. Germline V gives CDR1 SGHDT, CDR2 YYEEEE.

This chain links TRBV7-3 with TRBJ2-5; possible D gene TRBD1, 6 bases. This CDR3 contains 17 residues. Trimming took 1 base from V and 5 from J, leaving 20 bases between them. The germline V gene encodes CDR1 SGHTA and CDR2 FQGTGA. The CDR3 DNA sequence: TGTGCCAGCAGCTTAAATCCAGAAAGGGGGAATGGGGAGACCCAGTACTTC. Protein product: CASSLNPERGNGETQYF.

The rearrangement links TRBV6-1 to TRBJ1-4; D unresolved. Germline values: CDR1 MNHNS, CDR2 SASEGT. The CDR3 runs to 14 residues. The V end was cut by 5 bases, the J end by 3 bases, with 10 bases between. The CDR3, as DNA: TGTGCCAGCAGTCAGAGACCTTCTAATGAAAAACTGTTTTTT. Its translation is CASSQRPSNEKLFF.

This clonotype has ten or more counts. V is TRBV20-1 and J is TRBJ2-2; TRBD2 matches at 9 bases. The V gene end was trimmed by 5 bases and the J gene end by 4 bases; junction bases not matched to a gene: 5. Germline lookup yields CDR1 DFQATT and CDR2 SNEGSKA (reference sequence). The CDR3 sequence is 14 residues long. CDR3 sequence: CSAGSGSGTGELFF. The CDR3 DNA follows: TGCAGTGCTGGTAGCGGGAGCGGCACCGGGGAGCTGTTTTTT.

This clonotype has a handful of counts. The chain has TRBV27 and TRBJ2-1; D might be TRBD1 or TRBD2, each matching 6 bases. The CDR3 covers 15 residues. V was trimmed by 8 bases and J by 0 bases, leaving 14 bases between them. The germline V gene has CDR1 MNHEY and CDR2 SMNVEV (reference sequence). CDR3 DNA: TGTGCCAGCTCTACTTGGGGGGCCTCCTACAATGAGCAGTTCTTC. Translation gives CASSTWGASYNEQFF.

This clonotype was seen ten or more times. This sequence joins TRBV6-2 or TRBV6-3 and TRBJ1-5; the D is unclear. Germline V gene data show CDR1 as MNHEY and CDR2 as SVGEGT. Trimming shortened V by 4 bases and J by 0 bases, and 7 bases separated the two germline ends. The CDR3 sequence is 14 residues long. The CDR3 DNA reads TGTGCCAGCAGTTCCTACGGTAGCAATCAGCCCCAGCATTTT. It yields the protein CASSSYGSNQPQHF.

A word on this clonotype: The junction shows a germline mismatch at one end, possibly a read error. The rearrangement uses TRBV19 and TRBJ1-1; no reliable D call. CDR3 length: 11 amino acids. Germline CDR1 is LNHDA and CDR2 is SQIVND (reference sequence). CDR3 in DNA: TGTGCCAGTAGTATGAATTTTGCGGCCCTCTTT. Translation: CASSMNFAALF.

This clonotype has only a few counts. The chain has TRBV30 and TRBJ2-7; TRBD1 might be the D (7 bases). Germline CDR1 is GTSNPN and CDR2 is SVGIG (reference sequence). CDR3 length equals 12 residues. Trimming shortened V by 3 bases and J by 5 bases, and 11 bases separated the two germline ends. The CDR3 sequence: CAWSQGGNEQYF. As DNA, the CDR3 is TGTGCCTGGAGCCAGGGGGGTAACGAGCAGTACTTC.

The genes are TRBV11-2 and TRBJ2-1; 9 bases map to TRBD2. Germline values: CDR1 SGHAT, CDR2 FQNNGV. The CDR3 consists of 15 residues. Trimming took 3 bases from V and 9 from J; bases not matched to a gene: 9. The CDR3 loop reads CASSFRGGALSEQFF. DNA of the CDR3: TGTGCCAGCAGCTTTCGCGGGGGGGCATTATCTGAGCAGTTCTTC.

This clonotype appeared a few times. The chain couples TRBV9 to TRBJ2-5; 7 nucleotides match TRBD2. This CDR3 has 13 residues. CDR1 SGDLS and CDR2 YYNGEE come from the germline V gene. The trim removed 3 bases at V and 13 bases at J, leaving 12 bases unmatched. The CDR3 region is CASSGGTNGGRYF. CDR3 in DNA: TGTGCCAGCAGCGGTGGGACTAACGGGGGTCGGTACTTC.

This clonotype occurred many times. V gene TRBV28 combines with J gene TRBJ1-1; D gene unclear. Germline lookup yields CDR1 MDHEN and CDR2 SYDVKM. V lost 3 bases and J lost 4, with 18 bases in between. CDR3 length: 16 residues. The chain's CDR3 is CASSLGSGWSITEAFF. The DNA of the CDR3 is TGTGCCAGCAGTTTGGGTTCGGGTTGGAGTATCACTGAAGCTTTCTTT.

A few counts support this clonotype. V usage is TRBV4-3 and J usage is TRBJ2-7; D is uncertain. Germline CDR1 and CDR2: LGHNA and YSLEER. CDR3 length: 13 amino acids. Trimming took 0 bases from V and 7 from J, leaving 10 bases between them. CDR3 sequence: CASSQDMGKEQYF. CDR3 DNA: TGCGCCAGCAGCCAAGATATGGGGAAAGAGCAGTACTTC.

The sample holds many counts of this clonotype. The chain joins TRBV12-3 or TRBV12-4 to TRBJ2-7; D possibly corresponds to TRBD1 (6 bases). V was cut by 5 bases and J by 3 bases, with 11 bases left in between. This CDR3 is 13 amino acids long. CDR3 sequence (DNA): TGTGCCAGCAGTCCCCAGGGGATCTACGAGCAGTACTTC. Translation: CASSPQGIYEQYF.

This clonotype showed up many times. The chain couples TRBV6-1 to TRBJ2-7, with 7 positions matching TRBD1. J gave up 2 bases and V 7 bases, and 11 bases lay outside the gene matches. The CDR3 sequence is 15 residues long. CDR1 and CDR2 (germline): MNHNS, SASEGT. The DNA of the CDR3 is TGTGCCAGCACTACCTTTCGGGACAGTACCTACGAGCAGTACTTC. This encodes CASTTFRDSTYEQYF.

This clonotype was observed once. A much larger clone lies a single base off, so this may be a read error. The V gene is TRBV11-2, the J gene TRBJ2-5, with 8 bases identical to TRBD2. V lost 6 bases and J lost 7; bases outside the gene matches: 7. Germline V gene lookup returns CDR1 SGHAT and CDR2 FQNNGV. The CDR3 has 13 amino acids. The CDR3 loop reads CASRGLVSGTQYF. CDR3 nucleotide sequence: TGTGCCAGCAGGGGACTAGTGTCAGGGACCCAGTACTTC. The variable domain in full, completed from reference TRBV11-2 and TRBJ2-5, reads EAGVAQSPRYKIIEKRQSVAFWCNPISGHATLYWYQQILGQGPKLLIQFQNNGVVDDSQLPKDRFSAERLKGVDSTLKIQPAKLEDSAVYLCASRGLVSGTQYFGPGTRLLVL.

The chain employs TRBV9 and TRBJ1-2; D not certain. The CDR3 has 12 residues. The germline V gene has CDR1 SGDLS and CDR2 YYNGEE. Trimming took 4 bases from V and 6 from J, leaving 10 bases between them. The CDR3 here is CASSLGDNGYTF. DNA for the CDR3: TGTGCCAGCAGCCTCGGGGATAATGGCTACACCTTC.